The entry below gives a single T cell receptor beta chain sequence along with its context. Its specificity is unknown. This entry is derived from a study of T-cell reconstitution after alpha-beta-depleted transplantation in children. Study-level results: Surviving recipient T cells and thymic progenitors produced the high day-60 TCRbeta diversity seen in some patients. One year after transplant, T-cell counts and diversity came mostly from newly produced T cells. Alpha-beta T cells present about two months after transplant were reported to originate from several hundred expanded graft clones.

Germline V gene lookup returns CDR1 DFQATT and CDR2 SNEGSKA (reference sequence). The CDR3 has 14 residues. Trimming cost V 3 bases and J 4 bases; bases outside gene matches: 5. The TCRbeta library incorporated unique molecular identifiers. TCRdb re-analysed the PCR reads in MiXCR, keeping a single row per CDR3 protein. Seen here are about 110,000 distinct CDR3 sequences, approximately 6.6% observed once, and the top ten hold roughly 23%. This clonotype originated in a male patient aged 2 to 9 who had a stem cell transplant for acute lymphoblastic leukemia, so the T cells may come from the graft donor. The chain joins TRBV20-1 to TRBJ2-7; 11 nucleotides match TRBD1. The sequenced sample was PBMCs, mostly from graft donor cells, obtained 360 days after TCRalphabeta/CD19-depleted stem cell transplant. CDR3 sequence (DNA): TGCAGTGCTAGCGGACAGGGGGCAAGGTACGAGCAGTACTTC. This gives the protein CSASGQGARYEQYF.